This entry lists 21 T cell receptor beta chains sequenced from one sample in a study of shared clonotypes between healthy human individuals. Method: immunoSEQ multiplex PCR; TCRdb's copy keeps in-frame clones and lacks some. This sample has some 1 million clones, with about 80% found just once. The sequenced sample was memory CD4+ T cells sorted from blood. The sample's subset: CD45RA-negative fraction. All receptors come from a man between 18 and 29 years old in good health.

The chain uses TRBV11-2 and TRBJ1-4; D is unclear. CDR3 length equals 16 residues. Germline V gene sequence: CDR1 SGHAT, CDR2 FQNNGV. V dropped 2 bases and J dropped 5 bases, with 15 bases sitting between them. The CDR3 bases are TGTGCCAGCAGCTTACCTACGGCACATGGGAATGAAAAACTGTTTTTT. Translated: CASSLPTAHGNEKLFF.

This clone was observed once. This chain joins TRBV4-1 and TRBJ2-2; 9 bases match TRBD2. This CDR3 comprises 17 residues. With V trimmed by 3 bases and J by 7 bases, 12 bases remained unmatched. Per the germline V gene, CDR1 is MGHRA and CDR2 is YSYEKL. CDR3 region: CASSQGAAGGYSGELFF. In DNA form, the CDR3 reads TGCGCCAGCAGCCAGGGTGCAGCGGGAGGATATAGCGGGGAGCTGTTTTTT.

V is TRBV5-6 and J is TRBJ2-2; D uncertain. This CDR3 has 14 residues. Germline CDR1 and CDR2: SGHDT and YYEEEE. V dropped 0 bases and J dropped 6 bases, with 9 bases sitting between them. The chain's CDR3 is CASSLVYLAGELFF. The CDR3 DNA sequence: TGTGCCAGCAGCTTGGTTTATTTGGCCGGGGAGCTGTTTTTT.

The chain links TRBV6-5 to TRBJ2-7, with unresolved D. Deletions cut 4 bases from V and 4 bases from J, with 14 bases between. Germline CDR1 and CDR2: MNHEY and SVGAGI. CDR3 size: 14 residues. CDR3 nucleotide sequence: TGTGCCAGCAGTTTAAGCTTTGGCCGGTACGAGCAGTACTTC. Translated: CASSLSFGRYEQYF.

The rearrangement uses TRBV30 and TRBJ2-3; D tentatively fits TRBD1 or TRBD2 (5 bases each). V shed 2 bases and J shed 0 bases, with 24 bases lying between them. There are 19 residues in the CDR3. Germline assignment: CDR1 GTSNPN and CDR2 SVGIG (reference sequence). Here the CDR3 DNA reads TGTGCCTGGAGTCCGTCTGCTGGCCGGGGCCGTACTAGCACAGATACGCAGTATTTT. It specifies CAWSPSAGRGRTSTDTQYF.

The chain is built from TRBV5-1 and TRBJ2-1, with 10 bases matching TRBD2. Unmatched junction bases numbered 1, after V lost 6 bases and J lost 7 bases. Germline V gene sequence: CDR1 SGHRS, CDR2 YFSETQ. The CDR3 is 12 amino acids. Here the CDR3 reads CASKREGNEQFF. The CDR3 DNA is TGCGCCAGCAAGCGGGAGGGGAATGAGCAGTTCTTC.

The chain links TRBV6-1 to TRBJ1-4; weak D call: TRBD1 (6 bases). The germline CDR1 and CDR2 sequences are MNHNS and SASEGT. V was clipped by 5 bases and J by 5 bases, with 15 bases between them. The CDR3 extends over 15 amino acids. In DNA, the CDR3 is TGTGCCAGCAGTAGGGCCCAGGGGAGGAATGAAAAACTGTTTTTT. It specifies CASSRAQGRNEKLFF.

The chain carries TRBV13 and TRBJ2-6; no firm D call. The germline gives CDR1 PRHDT, CDR2 FYEKMQ (reference sequence). The CDR3 has 14 residues. The germline V and J ends were trimmed by 8 bases and 3 bases, with 11 bases remaining between them. The CDR3 region is CASFRIHGANVLTF. In DNA form, the CDR3 reads TGTGCCAGCTTCAGGATTCATGGGGCCAACGTCCTGACTTTC.

V gene TRBV2 combines with J gene TRBJ1-1; D is undetermined. This CDR3 has 11 amino acids. CDR1 and CDR2 from the germline V gene are SNHLY and FYNNEI. Trimming shortened V by 5 bases and J by 10 bases, and 11 bases separated the two germline ends. The CDR3 sequence is CASSRVQAAFF. In nucleotides, the CDR3 is TGTGCCAGCAGTAGGGTCCAGGCAGCTTTCTTT.

This clone was detected a few times. This chain connects TRBV5-6 to TRBJ2-1, with TRBD1 matching 9 bases. Germline CDR1 is SGHDT and CDR2 is YYEEEE. The V and J ends lost 2 bases and 7 bases, in that order; junction bases with no gene match: 10. The CDR3 runs to 16 residues. The CDR3 is CASSLRRTGDRNEQFF. The DNA for the CDR3 is TGTGCCAGCAGCTTAAGGCGGACAGGGGATCGGAATGAGCAGTTCTTC. Full variable domain (remainder filled in from reference TRBV5-6 and TRBJ2-1): DAGVTQSPTHLIKTRGQQVTLRCSPKSGHDTVSWYQQALGQGPQFIFQYYEEEERQRGNFPDRFSGHQFPNYSSELNVNALLLGDSALYLCASSLRRTGDRNEQFFGPGTRLTVL.

The V gene is TRBV28, the J gene TRBJ1-2; D remains ambiguous. Deletions cut 1 base from V and 5 bases from J, with 5 bases between. From germline, CDR1 is MDHEN and CDR2 SYDVKM. The CDR3 contains 12 residues. CDR3 sequence (DNA): TGTGCCAGCAGTTTATCCCAATATGGCTACACCTTC. Its translation: CASSLSQYGYTF.

The DNA of the CDR3 is TGTGCTAGTGGTTTGGTACTCACGGAGGGGGCCGGGGAGCAGTACTTC. Amino acids: CASGLVLTEGAGEQYF. This chain uses TRBV12-5 with TRBJ2-7, with D perhaps TRBD1 (7 bases). The CDR3 length is 16 residues. V dropped 0 bases and J dropped 7 bases, with 19 bases sitting between them. Per the germline V gene, CDR1 is LGHNT and CDR2 is FRNRAP.

The J gene is TRBJ2-3, the V gene TRBV6-5; no definite D call. V shed 0 bases and J shed 3 bases, with 10 bases lying between them. Germline lookup yields CDR1 MNHEY and CDR2 SVGAGI. CDR3 length: 15 amino acids. CDR3 DNA: TGTGCCAGCAGTTACTCGGGCGATCGAACAGATACGCAGTATTTT. It translates to CASSYSGDRTDTQYF.

The chain recombines TRBV20-1 with TRBJ2-5; D is uncertain. The CDR3 length is 11 residues. Trimming pared 3 bases from V and 5 bases from J, leaving 7 bases between. Germline V gene data show CDR1 as DFQATT and CDR2 as SNEGSKA (reference sequence). The DNA for the CDR3 is TGCAGTGCTAGGATGGGGGAGACCCAGTACTTC. Its translation: CSARMGETQYF.

In this sample, this clone turned up a few times. V and J are TRBV6-1 and TRBJ2-2; D is unresolved. CDR1 and CDR2 (germline): MNHNS, SASEGT. The CDR3 runs 14 residues. V was shortened by 6 bases and J by 0 bases, with 8 bases between the two germline ends. As DNA, the CDR3 is TGTGCCAGCAGCAGAGACTCGAACACCGGGGAGCTGTTTTTT. Its translation: CASSRDSNTGELFF.

The chain combines TRBV5-1 with TRBJ2-7, with D possibly matching TRBD1 (7 bases). The CDR3 runs to 15 residues. Germline loops: CDR1 SGHRS, CDR2 YFSETQ. V was clipped by 4 bases and J by 3 bases, with 17 bases between them. CDR3 sequence (DNA): TGCGCCAGCAGCCCCGCAGGGGGAGGAGTCTACGAGCAGTACTTC. Translation gives CASSPAGGGVYEQYF.

The chain employs TRBV19 and TRBJ2-2; no definite D call. Trimming took off 3 bases at V and 7 bases at J, with 3 bases between the two ends. The CDR3 runs 11 residues. CDR1 is LNHDA and CDR2 is SQIVND in the germline V gene (reference sequence). The CDR3 coding sequence is TGTGCCAGTAGTATTCGCGGGGAGCTGTTTTTT. It codes for CASSIRGELFF.

In regard to this clone: At one of its ends the junction is not consistent with the germline gene, which may arise from a read error. This chain connects TRBV6-5 to TRBJ2-5, with TRBD2 as a possible D gene (5 bases). The CDR3 covers 14 residues. Germline V gene data show CDR1 as MNHEY and CDR2 as SVGAGI. Here the CDR3 reads CAISESLVPETQYF. In DNA, the CDR3 is TGTGCCATCAGTGAGTCACTAGTCCCAGAGACCCAGTACTTC.

This chain connects TRBV7-2 to TRBJ1-3; maybe TRBD1 (5 bases). CDR1 and CDR2 (germline): SGHTA, FQGNSA. The CDR3 runs 13 residues. The V gene lost 5 bases and the J gene lost 6 bases, with 11 bases spanning the gap. CDR3 in amino acids: CASSQGPTNTIYF. As DNA, the CDR3 is TGTGCCAGCAGCCAGGGACCAACAAACACCATATATTTT.

The genes are TRBV7-2 and TRBJ1-2; 7 bases are a match to TRBD1. The CDR3 totals 13 residues. Germline assignment: CDR1 SGHTA and CDR2 FQGNSA. The J segment lost 6 bases and the V segment lost 4 bases, leaving 5 bases of the junction unmatched. The CDR3 sequence is CASSSRGVDGYTF. CDR3 sequence (DNA): TGTGCCAGCAGCTCCAGGGGGGTCGATGGCTACACCTTC.

The chain joins TRBV19 to TRBJ1-2, with 10 bases lining up with TRBD1. Germline V gene lookup returns CDR1 LNHDA and CDR2 SQIVND (reference sequence). There are 15 residues in the CDR3. V gave up 9 bases and J gave up 0 bases; unmatched junction bases: 7. The CDR3 protein is CASLDRGTANYGYTF. CDR3 coding DNA: TGTGCCAGCCTGGACAGGGGGACGGCTAACTATGGCTACACCTTC.